This TCR beta chain derives from a study of blood T cells in healthy people across ages. Together with a sample-barcoded 5' primer, a J-beta primer mix was included in a second PCR lasting 7 to 11 cycles. Individual samples furnished no less than 3 million CDR3-containing paired-end reads apiece. TCRdb re-derived calls from the 5' RACE reads in MiXCR, one entry per CDR3 protein. The table lists roughly 1.9 million distinct CDR3 sequences, 30% to 40% of them singletons, with roughly 24% in the top ten. The sample holds a few counts of this clonotype. The antigen remains unidentified. At one end the junction does not follow the germline gene, possibly because of a read error. Donors were healthy Caucasian individuals from Russia aged about 6 to 90. Notes on the study in general: Total diversity from one million sequenced T cells was likely underestimated.

The CDR3 runs to 14 residues. Germline V gene sequence: CDR1 MNHEY, CDR2 SVGAGI. Sequenced sample: blood. The TCR was taken from a human donor in good health. The chain carries TRBV6-5 and TRBJ2-1, with TRBD1 matching over 7 bases. The chain's CDR3 is CASGYGTDVNEQFF. Written as DNA, the CDR3 is TGTGCCAGCGGTTACGGGACAGATGTTAATGAGCAGTTCTTC.